These 27 T cell receptor beta chains were all obtained from the same sample, sequenced in a study of OX40 agonist ivuxolimab in advanced cancers. Clones were read by immunoSEQ multiplex PCR, and TCRdb kept only the in-frame ones, dropping some. Altogether tens of thousands of clones are present, around 87% being singletons, with the ten largest covering roughly an eighth. Sequenced here: CD4+ or CD8+ T cells sorted from blood, sampled in a trial of the OX40 agonist ivuxolimab. The receptors shown here come from an adult with an advanced solid tumor such as melanoma, head and neck, liver or kidney cancer.

This clone showed up just once. The chain is built from TRBV5-6 and TRBJ1-5; tentative D call: TRBD1 (5 bases). Germline-derived CDR1 and CDR2 are SGHDT and YYEEEE. This CDR3 region has 13 residues. The germline V and J ends were trimmed by 4 bases and 6 bases, with 11 bases remaining between them. The CDR3 nucleotides read TGTGCCAGCAGCCTAGGGGCGGGTCAGCCCCAGCATTTT. Its translation: CASSLGAGQPQHF.

J is TRBJ1-4 and V is TRBV4-2; 8 nucleotides line up with TRBD1. This CDR3 is 18 amino acids long. The germline V gene has CDR1 LGHNA and CDR2 YNFKEQ. The trim removed 3 bases at V and 5 bases at J, leaving 14 bases unmatched. CDR3 loop: CASSHEALRTGQNEKLFF. The CDR3 DNA reads TGTGCCAGCAGCCACGAAGCCTTAAGGACAGGGCAGAATGAAAAACTGTTTTTT.

In DNA form, the CDR3 reads TGCGCCAGCAGCCTGGCGGAGGGGGAGTACACTGAAGCTTTCTTT. Translated, it gives CASSLAEGEYTEAFF. The V call is TRBV4-1, the J call TRBJ1-1, with D possibly TRBD1 on 6 matching bases. Germline V gene data show CDR1 as MGHRA and CDR2 as YSYEKL. The length of the CDR3 is 15 residues. Trimming shortened V by 4 bases and J by 3 bases, and 15 bases separated the two germline ends.

The chain is built from TRBV29-1 and TRBJ1-2; D may be TRBD1 (5 bases). Germline-derived CDR1 and CDR2 are SQVTM and ANQGSEA. Trimming pared 7 bases from V and 1 base from J, leaving 19 bases between. This CDR3 is 15 amino acids long. CDR3 coding DNA: TGCAGCGCCGGGGGAGGTATAGGGGTTAACTATGGCTACACCTTC. This translates into CSAGGGIGVNYGYTF.

The chain combines TRBV6-1 with TRBJ2-7, with D hard to call. V was cut by 4 bases and J by 4 bases, with 11 bases left in between. This CDR3 is built from 13 residues. Germline CDR1 MNHNS, CDR2 SASEGT. As DNA, the CDR3 is TGTGCCAGCAGTGTCCAGAGTTCGTACGAGCAGTACTTC. The encoded protein is CASSVQSSYEQYF.

The chain employs TRBV19 and TRBJ2-1; TRBD2 might be the D (6 bases). The CDR3 consists of 18 residues. Germline V gene data show CDR1 as LNHDA and CDR2 as SQIVND (reference sequence). Between the trimmed V and J ends, which lost 1 base and 7 bases, there was a span of 23 bases. The CDR3 is CASSIGSGSLGLRNEQFF. Written as DNA, the CDR3 is TGTGCCAGTAGTATAGGGTCGGGGTCACTAGGACTAAGGAATGAGCAGTTCTTC.

The chain links TRBV28 to TRBJ2-7; TRBD2 agrees at 8 bases. The V gene end was trimmed by 2 bases and the J gene end by 1 base; junction bases not matched to a gene: 1. CDR3 size: 14 residues. The germline CDR1 and CDR2 sequences are MDHEN and SYDVKM. This CDR3 is CASSLIAGSYEQYF. In DNA form, the CDR3 reads TGTGCCAGCAGTTTAATAGCGGGATCCTACGAGCAGTACTTC.

The chain is built from TRBV5-4 and TRBJ2-3; D unresolved. Germline lookup yields CDR1 SGHNT and CDR2 YYREEE (reference sequence). Deletions cut 1 base from V and 2 bases from J, with 11 bases between. CDR3 length: 15 residues. The CDR3 nucleotides read TGTGCCAGCAGCTTGAAAGAATCGCCCACAGATACGCAGTATTTT. This sequence encodes CASSLKESPTDTQYF.

The chain links TRBV4-1 to TRBJ2-7; D is possibly TRBD1 (5 bases). The CDR3 is 15 residues long. CDR1 and CDR2 (germline): MGHRA, YSYEKL. V lost 0 bases, J lost 0 bases, and 9 bases lay in between. DNA for the CDR3: TGCGCCAGCAGCCAAGAAGACCAGGGCTCCTACGAGCAGTACTTC. This sequence encodes CASSQEDQGSYEQYF.

The rearrangement uses TRBV13 and TRBJ1-2, with 7 bases matching TRBD1. Germline V gene lookup returns CDR1 PRHDT and CDR2 FYEKMQ (reference sequence). The CDR3 contains 18 residues. The J segment lost 2 bases and the V segment lost 5 bases, leaving 17 bases of the junction unmatched. CDR3 nucleotide sequence: TGTGCCAGCAGCGCGAACCGGGACAGAAATACCCCGAACTATGGCTACACCTTC. Translated, it gives CASSANRDRNTPNYGYTF.

The chain recombines TRBV7-3 with TRBJ2-1, with a tentative D call TRBD1 (6 bases). Between the trimmed V and J ends, which lost 2 bases and 0 bases, there was a span of 11 bases. Germline loops: CDR1 SGHTA, CDR2 FQGTGA. This CDR3 has 16 residues. CDR3: CASSLDGTLSYNEQFF. The CDR3 region has the DNA TGTGCCAGCAGCTTAGACGGGACACTCTCCTACAATGAGCAGTTCTTC. Combining the CDR3 with reference TRBV7-3 and TRBJ2-1 gives the whole variable domain GAGVSQTPSNKVTEKGKYVELRCDPISGHTALYWYRQSLGQGPEFLIYFQGTGAADDSGLPNDRFFAVRPEGSVSTLKIQRTERGDSAVYLCASSLDGTLSYNEQFFGPGTRLTVL.

V and J are TRBV11-2 and TRBJ2-2, with D possibly being TRBD2 (6 bases). Deletions cut 4 bases from V and 1 base from J, with 7 bases between. This CDR3 spans 14 amino acids. CDR1 SGHAT and CDR2 FQNNGV come from the germline V gene. CDR3 in amino acids: CASSWGVNTGELFF. CDR3 DNA: TGTGCCAGCAGCTGGGGGGTGAACACCGGGGAGCTGTTTTTT.

V is TRBV27 and J is TRBJ2-1; 8 bases agree with TRBD1. This CDR3 comprises 15 residues. Trimming cost V 8 bases and J 4 bases; bases outside gene matches: 10. Germline assignment: CDR1 MNHEY and CDR2 SMNVEV (reference sequence). The chain's CDR3 is CASGTGTGPYNEQFF. The DNA of the CDR3 is TGTGCCAGCGGCACCGGGACAGGACCTTACAATGAGCAGTTCTTC.

This clone was recorded a few times. The chain employs TRBV19 and TRBJ1-1; tentatively, D is TRBD1 (5 bases). The V end lost 5 bases, the J end lost 7 bases, and 17 bases lay between the germline ends. Germline V gene sequence: CDR1 LNHDA, CDR2 SQIVND (reference sequence). The CDR3 contains 14 residues. The DNA of the CDR3 is TGTGCCAGTAGTGACGGGGCATCTGGACTTGAAGCTTTCTTT. This translates into CASSDGASGLEAFF.

This clone has only a few counts. The chain is built from TRBV7-8 and TRBJ2-7; no firm D call. CDR3 size: 12 residues. The germline V and J ends were trimmed by 5 bases and 3 bases, with 8 bases remaining between them. The V gene's germline CDR1 is SGHVS and CDR2 FQNEAQ. CDR3 bases: TGTGCCAGCAGCAGGGATAACTACGAGCAGTACTTC. Amino acids: CASSRDNYEQYF.

The V call is TRBV29-1, the J call TRBJ2-7, with D perhaps TRBD1 (6 bases). CDR3 length: 14 amino acids. V lost 6 bases and J lost 0, with 15 bases in between. The V gene's germline CDR1 is SQVTM and CDR2 ANQGSEA. CDR3 region: CSVHRDTNSYEQYF. The CDR3 DNA is TGCAGCGTCCACCGGGACACTAACTCCTACGAGCAGTACTTC.

This sequence joins TRBV2 and TRBJ1-2; D possibly corresponds to TRBD1 (5 bases). This CDR3 is 15 amino acids long. Germline loops: CDR1 SNHLY, CDR2 FYNNEI. The V end was cut by 2 bases, the J end by 4 bases, with 14 bases between. CDR3 amino acids: CASSESGWDLYGYTF. The CDR3 DNA sequence: TGTGCCAGCAGTGAATCAGGGTGGGATCTCTATGGCTACACCTTC. Using reference TRBV2 and TRBJ1-2 for the parts outside the CDR3, the full variable domain is EPEVTQTPSHQVTQMGQEVILRCVPISNHLYFYWYRQILGQKVEFLVSFYNNEISEKSEIFDDQFSVERPDGSNFTLKIRSTKLEDSAMYFCASSESGWDLYGYTFGSGTRLTVV.

The V and J genes are TRBV14 and TRBJ2-3, with D possibly being TRBD1 (5 bases). The V gene's germline CDR1 is SGHDN and CDR2 FVKESK. This CDR3 region has 15 residues. V was pared by 1 base and J by 0 bases, with 8 bases between. CDR3 region: CASSQARASTDTQYF. The DNA of the CDR3 is TGTGCCAGCAGCCAAGCCAGGGCGAGCACAGATACGCAGTATTTT. Based on the CDR3 plus reference TRBV14 and TRBJ2-3, the full variable domain is EAGVTQFPSHSVIEKGQTVTLRCDPISGHDNLYWYRRVMGKEIKFLLHFVKESKQDESGMPNNRFLAERTGGTYSTLKVQPAELEDSGVYFCASSQARASTDTQYFGPGTRLTVL.

The rearrangement uses TRBV18 and TRBJ2-3; D might be TRBD1 (5 bases). V gave up 0 bases and J gave up 2 bases, with 9 bases separating them. CDR3 size: 15 residues. In germline, CDR1 is KGHSH, CDR2 LQKENI. CDR3 sequence: CASSPPQGNTDTQYF. The CDR3 DNA reads TGTGCCAGCTCACCACCCCAGGGTAACACAGATACGCAGTATTTT.

CDR3: CASSLSVTGLALLLGEQYF. The DNA for the CDR3 is TGTGCCAGCAGCCTATCCGTGACAGGGCTCGCACTACTACTGGGCGAGCAGTACTTC. The rearrangement joins TRBV11-2 to TRBJ2-7, with 7 bases matching TRBD1. This CDR3 region has 19 residues. Germline CDR1 SGHAT, CDR2 FQNNGV. The V segment lost 5 bases and the J segment 6 bases; nucleotides outside the gene matches: 25.

This chain uses TRBV7-9 with TRBJ2-6, with D perhaps assigned TRBD1 or TRBD2 (6 bases each). Germline values: CDR1 SEHNR, CDR2 FQNEAQ (reference sequence). The V and J ends lost 5 bases and 2 bases respectively, with 19 bases between them. The CDR3 contains 18 residues. CDR3: CASSPPKRGAAGANVLTF. CDR3 coding DNA: TGTGCCAGCAGCCCCCCCAAAAGGGGGGCGGCTGGGGCCAACGTCCTGACTTTC.

J is TRBJ2-7 and V is TRBV7-9, with TRBD2 identical over 7 bases. The CDR3 extends over 14 amino acids. V dropped 1 base and J dropped 5; count of bases not matched to a gene: 5. Looked up from germline, CDR1 is SEHNR and CDR2 is FQNEAQ (reference sequence). DNA for the CDR3: TGTGCCAGCAGCTTAGTTGGGACTACGGACGAGCAGTACTTC. It encodes CASSLVGTTDEQYF.

The chain is built from TRBV9 and TRBJ2-7, with 9 positions matching TRBD1. The CDR3 totals 15 residues. The V and J ends lost 0 bases and 0 bases, in that order; junction bases with no gene match: 1. In germline, CDR1 is SGDLS, CDR2 YYNGEE. The CDR3 sequence: CASSVADRGSYEQYF. In DNA, the CDR3 is TGTGCCAGCAGCGTAGCGGACAGGGGCTCCTACGAGCAGTACTTC. Full variable domain (rest looked up from reference TRBV9 and TRBJ2-7): DSGVTQTPKHLITATGQRVTLRCSPRSGDLSVYWYQQSLDQGLQFLIQYYNGEERAKGNILERFSAQQFPDLHSELNLSSLELGDSALYFCASSVADRGSYEQYFGPGTRLTVT.

This chain connects TRBV11-2 to TRBJ2-1; D not certain. From germline, CDR1 is SGHAT and CDR2 FQNNGV. Trimming removed 0 bases at V and 6 bases at J, with 9 bases between. CDR3 length: 14 residues. In DNA form, the CDR3 reads TGTGCCAGCAGCTTAGATCCACGGGCCAATGAGCAGTTCTTC. This sequence encodes CASSLDPRANEQFF.

The rearrangement links TRBV28 to TRBJ1-1; D gene uncertain. CDR1 and CDR2 from the germline V gene are MDHEN and SYDVKM. The CDR3 loop spans 13 amino acids. The ends were cut back, 4 bases at V and 2 bases at J, with 8 bases in the middle. The DNA of the CDR3 is TGTGCCAGCAGTTCCCGATTAAACACTGAAGCTTTCTTT. This gives the protein CASSSRLNTEAFF.

The V and J genes are TRBV4-1 and TRBJ2-1; no definite D call. The V gene lost 1 base and the J gene lost 8 bases, with 12 bases spanning the gap. CDR1 is MGHRA and CDR2 is YSYEKL in the germline V gene. The CDR3 is 14 residues long. In DNA, the CDR3 is TGCGCCAGCAGCCAAGTTGGGCGTCGGGATGAGCAGTTCTTC. It yields the protein CASSQVGRRDEQFF.

V and J are TRBV28 and TRBJ2-7; 10 nucleotides match TRBD1. This CDR3 has 14 residues. The V segment lost 5 bases and the J segment 4 bases; nucleotides outside the gene matches: 5. Looked up from germline, CDR1 is MDHEN and CDR2 is SYDVKM. Here the CDR3 reads CASSPTGGMYEQYF. CDR3 nucleotide sequence: TGTGCCAGCAGTCCGACAGGGGGCATGTACGAGCAGTACTTC.